Presented here are 6 T cell receptor beta chains from one specimen sequenced in a study of blood T cell repertoires in COVID-19. Measured with immunoSEQ multiplex PCR; TCRdb has only the in-frame clones, and not every one. The data contain nearly 55,000 clones, 78% of them singletons. Sequencing was performed on peripheral blood. These receptors all stem from a human donor with active or convalescent COVID-19. The donor label of this sample is uncertain.

J is TRBJ1-2 and V is TRBV19; D is ambiguous. V lost 7 bases and J lost 2, with 14 bases in between. The germline V gene encodes CDR1 LNHDA and CDR2 SQIVND (reference sequence). The length of the CDR3 is 14 residues. The CDR3 here is CASTRGNKNYGYTF. In nucleotides, the CDR3 is TGTGCCAGTACTCGAGGGAATAAGAACTATGGCTACACCTTC. Supplemented by reference TRBV19 and TRBJ1-2, the full variable domain reads DGGITQSPKYLFRKEGQNVTLSCEQNLNHDAMYWYRQDPGQGLRLIYYSQIVNDFQKGDIAEGYSVSREKKESFPLTVTSAQKNPTAFYLCASTRGNKNYGYTFGSGTRLTVV.

V is TRBV11-2 and J is TRBJ2-5, with a weak D call TRBD2 (5 bases). Germline V gene data show CDR1 as SGHAT and CDR2 as FQNNGV. V was shortened by 1 base and J by 6 bases, with 6 bases between the two germline ends. The CDR3 contains 12 residues. This CDR3 reads CASSLGGKTQYF. Written as DNA, the CDR3 is TGTGCCAGCAGCTTAGGAGGGAAGACCCAGTACTTC.

This chain connects TRBV7-2 to TRBJ1-2; 9 bases align to TRBD1. Germline assignment: CDR1 SGHTA and CDR2 FQGNSA. V was pared by 0 bases and J by 8 bases, with 7 bases of the junction left unmatched. The CDR3 extends over 15 amino acids. CDR3 loop: CASSLALRTGVGYTF. The CDR3 DNA is TGTGCCAGCAGCTTAGCGTTAAGGACAGGGGTCGGCTACACCTTC.

The chain has TRBV19 and TRBJ2-3; 13 nucleotides line up with TRBD2. In germline, CDR1 is LNHDA, CDR2 SQIVND (reference sequence). The CDR3 is made up of 15 amino acids. Trimming took 6 bases from V and 4 from J; bases not matched to a gene: 4. The CDR3 reads CASRTLAGGPDTQYF. The DNA of the CDR3 is TGTGCCAGTAGGACACTAGCGGGAGGGCCAGATACGCAGTATTTT.

In the case of this clone: The junction does not match germline at one end; this may be a read error. The V gene is TRBV6-6, the J gene TRBJ1-2; 9 bases line up with TRBD1. The CDR3 spans 12 residues. The V gene's germline CDR1 is MNHNY and CDR2 SVGAGI (reference sequence). The chain's CDR3 is CASSPTGQGPHW. The CDR3 DNA sequence: TGTGCCAGCAGCCCGACGGGACAGGGCCCCCATTGG.

The gene calls are TRBV5-1 and TRBJ2-1, with D unresolved. CDR3 size: 16 residues. Trimming cost V 0 bases and J 0 bases, with 10 bases left between them. Germline V gene lookup returns CDR1 SGHRS and CDR2 YFSETQ. The CDR3: CASSLGATGSYNEQFF. The CDR3 DNA reads TGCGCCAGCAGCTTGGGAGCTACCGGCTCCTACAATGAGCAGTTCTTC.